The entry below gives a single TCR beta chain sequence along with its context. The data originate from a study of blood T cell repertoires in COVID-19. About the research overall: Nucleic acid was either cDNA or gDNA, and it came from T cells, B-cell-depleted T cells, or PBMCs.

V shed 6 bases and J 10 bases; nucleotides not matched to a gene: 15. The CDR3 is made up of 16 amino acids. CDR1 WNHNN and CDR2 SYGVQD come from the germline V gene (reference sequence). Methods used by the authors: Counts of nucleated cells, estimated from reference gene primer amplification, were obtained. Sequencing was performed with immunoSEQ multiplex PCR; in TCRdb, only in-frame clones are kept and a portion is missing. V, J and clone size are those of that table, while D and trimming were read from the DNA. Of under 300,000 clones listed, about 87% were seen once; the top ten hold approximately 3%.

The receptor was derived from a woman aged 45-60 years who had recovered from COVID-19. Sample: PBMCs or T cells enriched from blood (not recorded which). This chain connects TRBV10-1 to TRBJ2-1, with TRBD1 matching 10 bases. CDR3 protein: CASSLSGTGVNQEQFF. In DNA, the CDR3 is TGCGCCAGCAGCCTTTCGGGGACAGGGGTCAACCAAGAGCAGTTCTTC.